This TCR beta chain was documented in a study of OX40 agonist ivuxolimab in advanced cancers. Whole-study context: Partial responses were achieved by three patients: one hepatocellular carcinoma, two cutaneous melanoma.

Notes on the study in general: Both blood CD4+ and CD8+ T cells showed clonal growth by week 6 at 0.1 to 3.0 mg/kg. Nonresponders included some who also had low normalized T-cell clonal expansion.

A word on this clone: Antigen unknown.

The germline V and J ends were trimmed by 7 bases and 5 bases, with 12 bases remaining between them. Germline CDR1 MNHNY, CDR2 SVGAGI (reference sequence). The CDR3 length is 12 residues. Here immunoSEQ multiplex PCR was the method, and the copy in TCRdb shows in-frame clones only, minus some. The sample has about 80,000 clones, approximately 84% seen once. The receptor comes from an adult with an advanced solid tumor such as melanoma, head and neck, liver or kidney cancer. The material was CD4+ or CD8+ T cells sorted from blood, obtained in a trial of the OX40 agonist ivuxolimab. The chain joins TRBV6-6 to TRBJ2-7, with a possible D match to TRBD1 (6 bases). CDR3 DNA sequence: TGTGCCAGCACCGAAAACAGGGACGAGCAGTACTTC. This encodes CASTENRDEQYF.